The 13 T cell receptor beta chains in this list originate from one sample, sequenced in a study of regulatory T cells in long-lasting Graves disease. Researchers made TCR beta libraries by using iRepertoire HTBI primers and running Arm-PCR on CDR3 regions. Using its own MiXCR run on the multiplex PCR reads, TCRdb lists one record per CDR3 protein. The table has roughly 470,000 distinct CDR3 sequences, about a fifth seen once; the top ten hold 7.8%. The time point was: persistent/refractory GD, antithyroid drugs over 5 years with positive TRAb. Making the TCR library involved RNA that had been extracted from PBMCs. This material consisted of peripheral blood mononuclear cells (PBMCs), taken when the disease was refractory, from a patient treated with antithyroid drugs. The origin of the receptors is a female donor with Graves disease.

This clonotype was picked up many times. DNA for the CDR3: TGTGCCAGCAGTACGACAGGGGACAACACTGAAGCTTTCTTT. It yields the protein CASSTTGDNTEAFF. This chain joins TRBV13 and TRBJ1-1, with 8 bases lining up with TRBD1. The CDR3 contains 14 residues. From germline, CDR1 is PRHDT and CDR2 FYEKMQ (reference sequence). The V segment lost 6 bases and the J segment 2 bases; nucleotides outside the gene matches: 5.

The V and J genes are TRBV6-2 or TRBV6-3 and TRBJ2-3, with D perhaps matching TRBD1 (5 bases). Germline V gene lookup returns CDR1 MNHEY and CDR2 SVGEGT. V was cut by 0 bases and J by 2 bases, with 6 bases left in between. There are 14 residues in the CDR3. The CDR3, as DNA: TGTGCCAGCAGTTACTCGACAGACACAGATACGCAGTATTTT. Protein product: CASSYSTDTDTQYF.

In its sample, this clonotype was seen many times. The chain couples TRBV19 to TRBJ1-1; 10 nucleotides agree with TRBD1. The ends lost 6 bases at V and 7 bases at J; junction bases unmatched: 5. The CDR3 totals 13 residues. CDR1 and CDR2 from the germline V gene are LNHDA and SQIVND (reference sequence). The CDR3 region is CASSGTGDFEAFF. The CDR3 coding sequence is TGTGCCAGTAGCGGGACAGGGGACTTTGAAGCTTTCTTT.

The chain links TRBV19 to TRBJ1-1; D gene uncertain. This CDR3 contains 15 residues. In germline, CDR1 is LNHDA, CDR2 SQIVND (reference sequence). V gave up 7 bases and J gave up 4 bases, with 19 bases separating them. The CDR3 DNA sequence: TGTGCCAGTACCACCACGCTTGGCGGGAGCACTGAAGCTTTCTTT. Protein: CASTTTLGGSTEAFF.

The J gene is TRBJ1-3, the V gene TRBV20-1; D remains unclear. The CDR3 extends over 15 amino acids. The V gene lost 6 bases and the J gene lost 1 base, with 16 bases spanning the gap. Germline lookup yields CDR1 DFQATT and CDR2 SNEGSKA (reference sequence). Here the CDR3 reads CSAPLSGFSGNTIYF. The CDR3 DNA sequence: TGCAGTGCGCCCCTGTCGGGTTTTTCTGGAAACACCATATATTTT.

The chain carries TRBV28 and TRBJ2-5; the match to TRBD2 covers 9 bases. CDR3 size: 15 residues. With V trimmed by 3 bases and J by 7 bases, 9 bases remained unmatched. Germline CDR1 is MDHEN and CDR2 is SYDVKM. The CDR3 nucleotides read TGTGCCAGCAGTTTGGTTAGCGGGAGTTTCGGGACCCAGTACTTC. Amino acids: CASSLVSGSFGTQYF. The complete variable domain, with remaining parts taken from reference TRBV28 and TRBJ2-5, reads DVKVTQSSRYLVKRTGEKVFLECVQDMDHENMFWYRQDPGLGLRLIYFSYDVKMKEKGDIPEGYSVSREKKERFSLILESASTNQTSMYLCASSLVSGSFGTQYFGPGTRLLVL.

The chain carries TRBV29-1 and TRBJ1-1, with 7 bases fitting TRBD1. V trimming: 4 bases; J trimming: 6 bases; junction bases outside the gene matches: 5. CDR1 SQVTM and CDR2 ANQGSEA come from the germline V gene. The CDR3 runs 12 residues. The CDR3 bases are TGCAGCGTTGTTTTTGGACAGGCTGAAGCTTTCTTT. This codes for CSVVFGQAEAFF.

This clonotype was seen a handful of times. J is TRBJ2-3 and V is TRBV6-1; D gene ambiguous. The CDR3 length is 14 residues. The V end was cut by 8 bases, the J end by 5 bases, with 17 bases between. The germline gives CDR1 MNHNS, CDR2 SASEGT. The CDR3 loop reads CASAHWDIEDTQYF. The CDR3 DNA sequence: TGTGCCAGCGCCCACTGGGATATCGAAGATACGCAGTATTTT.

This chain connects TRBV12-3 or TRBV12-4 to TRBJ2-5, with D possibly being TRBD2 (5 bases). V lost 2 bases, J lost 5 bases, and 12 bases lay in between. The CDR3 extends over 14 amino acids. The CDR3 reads CASSLSSRGETQYF. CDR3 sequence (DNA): TGTGCCAGCAGTTTAAGTTCTCGGGGTGAGACCCAGTACTTC.

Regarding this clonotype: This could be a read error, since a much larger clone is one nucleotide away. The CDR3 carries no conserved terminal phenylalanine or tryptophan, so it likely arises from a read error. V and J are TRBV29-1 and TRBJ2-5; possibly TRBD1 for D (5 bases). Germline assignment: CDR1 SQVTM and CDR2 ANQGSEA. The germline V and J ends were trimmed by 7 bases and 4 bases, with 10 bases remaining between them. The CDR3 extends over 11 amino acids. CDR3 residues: CSAPQGETQYL. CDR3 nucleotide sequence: TGCAGCGCACCCCAGGGAGAGACCCAGTACCTC.

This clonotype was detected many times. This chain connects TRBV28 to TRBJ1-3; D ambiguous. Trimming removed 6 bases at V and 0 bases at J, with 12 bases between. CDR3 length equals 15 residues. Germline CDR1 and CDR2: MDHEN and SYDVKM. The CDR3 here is CASSSLGNSGNTIYF. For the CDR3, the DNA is TGTGCCAGCAGCTCCCTCGGGAACTCTGGAAACACCATATATTTT.

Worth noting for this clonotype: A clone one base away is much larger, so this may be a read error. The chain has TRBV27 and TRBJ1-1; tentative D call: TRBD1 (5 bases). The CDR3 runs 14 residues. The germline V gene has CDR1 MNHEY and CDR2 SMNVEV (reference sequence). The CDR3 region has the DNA TGTGCCAGCAGTTTCCAGGGATCGAACACTGAAGCTCTCTTT. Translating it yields CASSFQGSNTEALF.

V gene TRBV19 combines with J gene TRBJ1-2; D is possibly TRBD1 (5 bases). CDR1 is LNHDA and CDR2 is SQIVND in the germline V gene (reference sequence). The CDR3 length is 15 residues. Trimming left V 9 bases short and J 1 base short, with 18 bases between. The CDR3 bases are TGTGCCAGCCGCGGGACTTTGGGAGGTAACTATGGCTACACCTTC. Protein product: CASRGTLGGNYGYTF.